Following are 4 T cell receptor beta chains from one sample sequenced in a study of CD8+ T cells in alopecia areata. Extraction and reverse transcription of RNA yielded cDNA as the sequencing template. Libraries were prepared by immunoSEQ multiplex PCR; TCRdb keeps only in-frame clonotypes and omits some of them. The repertoire has about 150,000 clones, more than 45% of them found once; the top ten carry 6% to 7%. The sequenced sample was CD4+ T cells sorted from blood. All receptors derive from a human donor with alopecia areata.

A few counts support this clone. The V call is TRBV5-1, the J call TRBJ1-5; TRBD1 matches 9 bases. V lost 4 bases, J lost 2 bases, and 7 bases stayed unmatched. The CDR3 runs to 16 residues. The germline gives CDR1 SGHRS, CDR2 YFSETQ. The CDR3 sequence is CASSQGTGGRNQPQHF. As DNA, the CDR3 is TGCGCCAGCAGCCAGGGAACAGGGGGCCGCAATCAGCCCCAGCATTTT.

In regard to this clone: The same CDR3 arises from other DNA sequences in this sample as well. The V gene is TRBV4-1, the J gene TRBJ1-1; no reliable D call. Trimming took 3 bases from V and 1 from J, leaving 3 bases between them. In germline, CDR1 is MGHRA, CDR2 YSYEKL. This CDR3 is 12 amino acids long. The CDR3 sequence is CASSQGNTEAFF. The DNA of the CDR3 is TGCGCCAGCAGCCAGGGGAACACTGAAGCTTTCTTT.

This chain links TRBV5-1 with TRBJ2-5; the D gene is possibly TRBD2 (6 bases). The CDR3 consists of 17 residues. Germline values: CDR1 SGHRS, CDR2 YFSETQ. Trimming cost V 5 bases and J 1 base, with 21 bases left between them. The CDR3 here is CASRTGGGSRGQETQYF. The CDR3 bases are TGCGCCAGCAGGACCGGAGGAGGGTCAAGGGGCCAAGAGACCCAGTACTTC.

The chain uses TRBV7-3 and TRBJ2-7; D gene unclear. CDR3 length: 13 amino acids. Germline V CDR1 and CDR2: SGHTA, FQGTGA. Trimming removed 1 base from V and 1 base from J, with 5 bases in between. The CDR3 sequence: CASSLSDSYEQYF. As DNA, the CDR3 is TGTGCCAGCAGCTTAAGCGATTCCTACGAGCAGTACTTC. Supplemented by reference TRBV7-3 and TRBJ2-7, the full variable domain reads GAGVSQTPSNKVTEKGKYVELRCDPISGHTALYWYRQSLGQGPEFLIYFQGTGAADDSGLPNDRFFAVRPEGSVSTLKIQRTERGDSAVYLCASSLSDSYEQYFGPGTRLTVT.